A single sample is the source of the 30 T cell receptor beta chains below, sequenced in a study of shared clonotypes between healthy human individuals. The repertoire was sequenced with immunoSEQ multiplex PCR; TCRdb's copy has only in-frame clones and lacks some. There are some 1,400,000 clones in the sample; about 96% occur only once, and approximately 1.1% lies in the top ten. Sample: naive CD4+ T cells sorted from blood. Subset noted: CD45RA+ positively selected. The source of these receptors is a man younger than 45 in good health.

The chain carries TRBV7-2 and TRBJ1-5, with D possibly TRBD1 on 5 matching bases. Germline V lookup: CDR1 SGHTA, CDR2 FQGNSA. Trimming left V 5 bases short and J 4 bases short, with 15 bases between. The CDR3 contains 15 residues. The CDR3 coding sequence is TGTGCCAGCAGCCCCGTGGGGGGAGGGAATCAGCCCCAGCATTTT. Residues: CASSPVGGGNQPQHF.

The chain uses TRBV5-1 and TRBJ2-1, with D possibly matching TRBD1 (6 bases). CDR3 length: 13 residues. Germline values: CDR1 SGHRS, CDR2 YFSETQ. Trimming removed 4 bases from V and 9 bases from J, with 14 bases in between. CDR3 loop: CASSINRVFEQFF. The CDR3 coding sequence is TGCGCCAGCAGCATTAACAGGGTCTTTGAGCAGTTCTTC.

The chain recombines TRBV28 with TRBJ2-7; D perhaps matches TRBD1 (5 bases). The CDR3 loop spans 14 amino acids. Trimming took off 5 bases at V and 0 bases at J, with 11 bases between the two ends. CDR1 is MDHEN, CDR2 SYDVKM, per germline. The DNA for the CDR3 is TGTGCCAGCAGTAGGGCACAGGCCTCCTACGAGCAGTACTTC. The encoded protein is CASSRAQASYEQYF.

This chain links TRBV19 with TRBJ1-1, with 12 bases matching TRBD1. The CDR3 length is 17 residues. After removal of 1 base from V and 11 bases from J, the junction contained 14 bases not matched to a gene. Germline V gene data show CDR1 as LNHDA and CDR2 as SQIVND (reference sequence). CDR3 bases: TGTGCCAGTAGTATAGGTAGGGGGACAGGGGGCAAGGCCACGGCTTTCTTT. This sequence encodes CASSIGRGTGGKATAFF.

CDR3 sequence reads: CASSRIGGSTNEQYF. CDR3 in DNA: TGTGCCAGCAGCCGCATTGGGGGCTCGACCAACGAGCAGTACTTC. The chain employs TRBV7-3 and TRBJ2-7; a weak D match, TRBD1 (6 bases). Trimming took off 5 bases at V and 5 bases at J, with 19 bases between the two ends. Germline-derived CDR1 and CDR2 are SGHTA and FQGTGA. The CDR3 is made up of 15 amino acids.

The genes are TRBV18 and TRBJ2-1, with D perhaps being TRBD1 or TRBD2 (5 bases each). Deletions cut 5 bases from V and 9 bases from J, with 14 bases between. CDR1 is KGHSH and CDR2 is LQKENI in the germline V gene. This CDR3 spans 13 amino acids. The CDR3: CASSSERGPEQFF. CDR3 nucleotides: TGTGCCAGCTCATCTGAGAGGGGTCCTGAGCAGTTCTTC.

The chain uses TRBV18 and TRBJ2-1; D is ambiguous. From germline, CDR1 is KGHSH and CDR2 LQKENI. Trimming shortened V by 5 bases and J by 1 base, and 9 bases separated the two germline ends. CDR3 length equals 14 residues. The CDR3 sequence: CASSSSGSYNEQFF. The CDR3 nucleotides are TGTGCCAGCTCATCCTCAGGTTCCTACAATGAGCAGTTCTTC. The complete variable domain, with remaining parts taken from reference TRBV18 and TRBJ2-1, reads NAGVMQNPRHLVRRRGQEARLRCSPMKGHSHVYWYRQLPEEGLKFMVYLQKENIIDESGMPKERFSAEFPKEGPSILRIQQVVRGDSAAYFCASSSSGSYNEQFFGPGTRLTVL.

The genes are TRBV9 and TRBJ1-3; a weak D match, TRBD1 (5 bases). This CDR3 has 15 residues. The V gene lost 0 bases and the J gene lost 2 bases, with 9 bases spanning the gap. Germline V lookup: CDR1 SGDLS, CDR2 YYNGEE. The CDR3 reads CASSVGGLAGNTIYF. For the CDR3, the DNA is TGTGCCAGCAGCGTAGGGGGGTTAGCTGGAAACACCATATATTTT.

The rearrangement links TRBV5-4 to TRBJ2-1, with 7 bases fitting TRBD2. Germline V gene lookup returns CDR1 SGHNT and CDR2 YYREEE (reference sequence). The V segment lost 4 bases and the J segment 3 bases; nucleotides outside the gene matches: 7. The CDR3 is 15 residues long. The CDR3 region is CASSRAAGDYNEQFF. For the CDR3, the DNA is TGTGCCAGCAGCCGCGCCGCGGGAGACTACAATGAGCAGTTCTTC.

The chain is built from TRBV18 and TRBJ2-7; 7 bases align to TRBD1. With 3 bases clipped from V and 6 bases from J, the junction kept 17 bases outside the gene matches. Per the germline V gene, CDR1 is KGHSH and CDR2 is LQKENI. The CDR3 is made up of 17 amino acids. The CDR3 sequence is CASSPAGGDRVVGEQYF. The CDR3 DNA reads TGTGCCAGCTCACCCGCCGGAGGAGACAGGGTTGTTGGCGAGCAGTACTTC.

The chain links TRBV21-1 to TRBJ2-2; TRBD2 was called by the table and not checked on the DNA. TRBV21-1 is marked as a pseudogene. The CDR3 is 13 amino acids. The CDR3 region is CARIRGRGGELFF. CDR3 DNA sequence: TGTGCCCGCATACGCGGGAGGGGCGGGGAGCTGTTTTTT.

The chain employs TRBV5-1 and TRBJ1-1; 8 nucleotides align to TRBD1. Losses at the gene ends were 4 bases for V and 1 base for J; bases not matched to a gene: 12. Germline V gene lookup returns CDR1 SGHRS and CDR2 YFSETQ. This CDR3 spans 17 amino acids. The CDR3 DNA reads TGCGCCAGCAGCCTTGACAGGGGCGAACTCTGGAACACTGAAGCTTTCTTT. It specifies CASSLDRGELWNTEAFF.

The V gene is TRBV19, the J gene TRBJ1-5, with 7 nucleotides matching TRBD1. The V gene end was trimmed by 6 bases and the J gene end by 4 bases; junction bases not matched to a gene: 9. Per the germline V gene, CDR1 is LNHDA and CDR2 is SQIVND (reference sequence). The CDR3 runs 15 residues. The CDR3 loop is CASSFYGDRNQPQHF. The CDR3, as DNA: TGTGCCAGTAGCTTCTATGGGGACAGAAATCAGCCCCAGCATTTT.

The V call is TRBV18, the J call TRBJ2-3, with 9 bases identical to TRBD2. V shed 5 bases, J shed 1 base, and the junction held 7 bases outside the gene matches. The CDR3 runs to 16 residues. Germline V gives CDR1 KGHSH, CDR2 LQKENI. The CDR3 DNA follows: TGTGCCAGCTCAGCGACTAGCGGCGGGGGCACAGATACGCAGTATTTT. This gives the protein CASSATSGGGTDTQYF.

This clone was counted once. The chain couples TRBV5-1 to TRBJ2-7; tentatively, D is TRBD1 (6 bases). Germline CDR1 and CDR2: SGHRS and YFSETQ. This CDR3 has 14 residues. V lost 1 base to trimming and J lost 4 bases, with 12 bases between them. In DNA, the CDR3 is TGCGCCAGCAGCTTGATGACAGGAACTTACGAGCAGTACTTC. It specifies CASSLMTGTYEQYF.

This rearrangement joins TRBV27 to TRBJ2-7; no firm D call. The V end was cut by 3 bases, the J end by 5 bases, with 14 bases between. The length of the CDR3 is 14 residues. Germline V lookup: CDR1 MNHEY, CDR2 SMNVEV (reference sequence). In nucleotides, the CDR3 is TGTGCCAGCAGTTTTTCGTCAGTTTTGGACGAGCAGTACTTC. As protein: CASSFSSVLDEQYF.

The chain links TRBV15 to TRBJ2-5; TRBD1 matches at 9 bases. With V trimmed by 1 base and J by 5 bases, 8 bases remained unmatched. Germline V gives CDR1 LNHNV, CDR2 YYDKDF (reference sequence). CDR3 length equals 16 residues. For the CDR3, the DNA is TGTGCCACCAGCAGAGGGCGACAGGGGGTAATGGAGACCCAGTACTTC. Its translation: CATSRGRQGVMETQYF.

This chain joins TRBV5-1 and TRBJ2-1; no firm D call. Deletions cut 3 bases from V and 4 bases from J, with 11 bases between. The CDR3 covers 14 residues. Germline values: CDR1 SGHRS, CDR2 YFSETQ. This chain's CDR3 is CASSSYQSYNEQFF. The CDR3 coding sequence is TGCGCCAGCAGCTCCTACCAAAGTTACAATGAGCAGTTCTTC.

V usage is TRBV28 and J usage is TRBJ2-7; D uncertain. Germline CDR1 MDHEN, CDR2 SYDVKM. There are 14 residues in the CDR3. V shed 3 bases and J shed 0 bases, with 9 bases lying between them. The CDR3 sequence is CASSLGPDSYEQYF. CDR3 DNA sequence: TGTGCCAGCAGTTTGGGTCCAGACTCCTACGAGCAGTACTTC.

The CDR3 is CASSLRGQGNEQFF. Written as DNA, the CDR3 is TGCGCCAGCAGCTTAAGGGGGCAGGGTAATGAGCAGTTCTTC. The chain links TRBV5-1 to TRBJ2-1; 7 nucleotides line up with TRBD1. V was clipped by 2 bases and J by 7 bases; unmatched bases: 6. The CDR3 contains 14 residues. In germline, CDR1 is SGHRS, CDR2 YFSETQ.

CDR3 sequence: CASSKQVNTGELFF. In DNA, the CDR3 is TGTGCCAGTAGTAAACAGGTTAACACCGGGGAGCTGTTTTTT. This chain connects TRBV19 to TRBJ2-2; possible D gene TRBD1, 5 bases. Germline V lookup: CDR1 LNHDA, CDR2 SQIVND (reference sequence). CDR3 length: 14 residues. The ends were cut back, 4 bases at V and 2 bases at J, with 8 bases in the middle.

This clone showed up just once. The sample has other DNA sequences that encode this CDR3 too. The chain carries TRBV28 and TRBJ1-4, with 7 bases aligning to TRBD1. The junction had 3 bases not matched to a gene; V was cut back by 6 bases and J by 2 bases. The V gene's germline CDR1 is MDHEN and CDR2 SYDVKM. The CDR3 is 14 residues long. CDR3 in DNA: TGTGCCAGCAGCTCAGGGGGGACTAATGAAAAACTGTTTTTT. Amino acids: CASSSGGTNEKLFF.

V gene TRBV7-2 combines with J gene TRBJ2-7; D not resolved. The CDR3 spans 15 residues. Trimming removed 0 bases from V and 2 bases from J, with 11 bases in between. Germline CDR1 SGHTA, CDR2 FQGNSA. The CDR3 region has the DNA TGTGCCAGCAGCTTAGCAGGGTTTGTCCCCTACGAGCAGTACTTC. Amino acid sequence: CASSLAGFVPYEQYF.

The genes are TRBV10-3 and TRBJ1-1; the D gene is possibly TRBD1 (5 bases). Germline V gene sequence: CDR1 ENHRY, CDR2 SYGVKD. The ends were cut back, 2 bases at V and 5 bases at J, with 18 bases in the middle. The CDR3 covers 16 residues. CDR3 sequence reads: CAISERMAGKGTEAFF. The CDR3 DNA sequence: TGTGCCATCAGTGAGAGAATGGCCGGGAAGGGGACTGAAGCTTTCTTT.

This clone was seen just once. The genes are TRBV6-1 and TRBJ2-7, with 7 bases that match TRBD2. CDR3 length equals 15 residues. J gave up 4 bases and V 7 bases, and 13 bases lay outside the gene matches. Germline CDR1 MNHNS, CDR2 SASEGT. The CDR3 protein is CASTPGPAGDYEQYF. Here the CDR3 DNA reads TGTGCCAGCACTCCAGGCCCGGCGGGAGATTACGAGCAGTACTTC.

This chain links TRBV11-3 with TRBJ2-1; 11 nucleotides align to TRBD2. Unmatched junction bases numbered 2, after V lost 3 bases and J lost 7 bases. The CDR3 totals 14 residues. Germline V gene data show CDR1 as SGHNT and CDR2 as YENEEA. The CDR3 sequence: CASSFSGRANEQFF. In DNA, the CDR3 is TGTGCCAGCAGCTTTAGCGGGAGGGCGAATGAGCAGTTCTTC.

The genes are TRBV28 and TRBJ2-7; D possibly corresponds to TRBD1 (5 bases). The CDR3 spans 15 residues. V lost 7 bases and J 3 bases, leaving 19 bases between the germline ends. CDR1 MDHEN and CDR2 SYDVKM come from the germline V gene. This CDR3 reads CASTIPQGRVYEQYF. Written as DNA, the CDR3 is TGTGCCAGCACCATCCCCCAGGGAAGGGTCTACGAGCAGTACTTC.

The chain couples TRBV9 to TRBJ1-1, with D perhaps matching TRBD1 (5 bases). Looked up from germline, CDR1 is SGDLS and CDR2 is YYNGEE. The CDR3 totals 16 residues. Trimming took off 0 bases at V and 3 bases at J, with 15 bases between the two ends. This chain's CDR3 is CASSVASGGFYTEAFF. DNA of the CDR3: TGTGCCAGCAGCGTAGCTTCCGGGGGGTTCTACACTGAAGCTTTCTTT.

V is TRBV7-6 and J is TRBJ2-1; no reliable D call. Germline values: CDR1 SGHVS, CDR2 FNYEAQ. This CDR3 has 12 residues. V lost 5 bases and J 3 bases, leaving 5 bases between the germline ends. CDR3 coding DNA: TGTGCCAGCAGCCCAATCTACAATGAGCAGTTCTTC. Protein product: CASSPIYNEQFF.

V is TRBV6-6 and J is TRBJ2-3; D gene unclear. The CDR3 is 15 amino acids. Germline assignment: CDR1 MNHNY and CDR2 SVGAGI (reference sequence). V lost 6 bases and J lost 3, with 16 bases in between. In DNA, the CDR3 is TGTGCCAGCAGAAACGATAGCAGTAGGACAGATACGCAGTATTTT. Amino acid sequence: CASRNDSSRTDTQYF.